This entry concerns a single TCR beta chain. Its specificity is not known. This entry comes from a study of cytomegalovirus exposure and HLA in healthy donors. The germline CDR1 and CDR2 sequences are MGHRA and YSYEKL. CDR3 size: 16 residues. Between the trimmed V and J ends, which lost 4 bases and 0 bases, there was a span of 12 bases. Study findings and constraints: In a later analysis, specific HLA alleles were associated with 15,000 or so TCR beta sequences at a 0.05 false discovery rate. Later, an analysis showed that TCR beta chains associated with HLA were more clonally expanded than others that were equally common.

Researchers ran the PCR with 60 Vbeta and 13 Jbeta primers. This table comes from immunoSEQ multiplex PCR, and its TCRdb copy is limited to in-frame clones, with some not included. This repertoire shows approximately 75,000 clones, roughly 68% found once; its top ten account for 11%. This receptor was taken from a woman in her fifties or sixties in good health and CMV-seropositive. Sequencing was carried out using PBMCs. V is TRBV4-1 and J is TRBJ2-2, with a possible D match to TRBD1 (6 bases). The CDR3 loop is CASSRAEGANTGELFF. CDR3 nucleotide sequence: TGCGCCAGCAGCCGGGCCGAGGGGGCGAACACCGGGGAGCTGTTTTTT.